The source of this TCR beta chain is a study of regulatory T cells in long-lasting Graves disease. The TCR beta library used iRepertoire HTBI primers with Arm-PCR amplification of CDR3. A single record per CDR3 protein comes from TCRdb applying MiXCR to the multiplex PCR reads. This table has around 240,000 distinct CDR3 sequences, around a sixth appearing once. Overall study results and limits: Newly diagnosed Graves' patients exceeded persistent ones in TCR diversity.

In its sample, this clonotype was seen many times. The antigen remains unidentified. V was pared by 1 base and J by 6 bases, with 16 bases of the junction left unmatched. This CDR3 has 18 amino acids. Germline V CDR1 and CDR2: SGHNT, YENEEA. This sample's time point: newly diagnosed GD, antithyroid drugs for less than 3 months. Making the TCR library involved RNA that had been extracted from PBMCs. This sample was shared with a second study, whose subject was T cells in Graves' hyperthyroidism and ophthalmopathy.

The starting material was peripheral blood mononuclear cells (PBMCs), obtained at new diagnosis, from a patient treated with antithyroid drugs. The chain links TRBV11-3 to TRBJ1-1, with 8 positions matching TRBD1. The TCR sequence derives from a young woman with Graves disease. CDR3 sequence reads: CASSLGVRGRGGVPEAFF. In DNA form, the CDR3 reads TGTGCCAGCAGCTTAGGCGTCAGGGGGCGAGGGGGGGTCCCTGAAGCTTTCTTT.